The 25 T cell receptor beta chains in this list originate from one sample, sequenced in a study of beta chain features in type 1 diabetes. Of the isolated RNA, all was reverse transcribed, and so the sequenced material was expressed TCRB transcripts. Generated by immunoSEQ multiplex PCR, the TCRdb table keeps only in-frame clones and is missing some. The sample contains 680,000 or so clones, 15% to 18% of which appear only once. Material for sequencing was naive CD4+ T cells from blood. The source of these receptors is a man between 18 and 35 years old in good health.

The gene calls are TRBV7-6 and TRBJ1-2; the D is unclear. CDR3 length equals 14 residues. The V gene's germline CDR1 is SGHVS and CDR2 FNYEAQ. V dropped 5 bases and J dropped 1 base, with 11 bases sitting between them. This chain's CDR3 is CASSTLPLNYGYTF. The CDR3 DNA is TGTGCCAGCAGCACCCTTCCCCTTAACTATGGCTACACCTTC.

Concerning this clone itself: The same CDR3 can be traced to other DNA sequences in this sample. The chain is built from TRBV7-2 and TRBJ2-3, with unresolved D. Per the germline V gene, CDR1 is SGHTA and CDR2 is FQGNSA. Trimming removed 5 bases at V and 1 base at J, with 4 bases between. This CDR3 is 12 amino acids long. The CDR3 loop reads CASSPGTDTQYF. CDR3 bases: TGTGCCAGCAGCCCTGGCACAGATACGCAGTATTTT.

CDR3 protein: CASSWTGRNLEQFF. The CDR3, as DNA: TGTGCCAGCAGCTGGACAGGACGTAATCTCGAGCAGTTCTTC. V is TRBV28 and J is TRBJ2-1; TRBD1 agrees at 7 bases. The CDR3 extends over 14 amino acids. Looked up from germline, CDR1 is MDHEN and CDR2 is SYDVKM. The junction had 12 bases not matched to a gene; V was cut back by 6 bases and J by 10 bases.

V usage is TRBV5-6 and J usage is TRBJ1-2; D not certain. V lost 0 bases and J lost 6, with 12 bases in between. This CDR3 contains 14 residues. CDR1 is SGHDT, CDR2 YYEEEE, per germline. CDR3 sequence: CASSLDRLRHGYTF. CDR3 in DNA: TGTGCCAGCAGCTTGGACCGCCTGCGACATGGCTACACCTTC.

This clone was detected only a few times. The chain has TRBV27 and TRBJ1-3; D is unresolved. There are 16 residues in the CDR3. The germline V and J ends were trimmed by 5 bases and 0 bases, with 14 bases remaining between them. The germline gives CDR1 MNHEY, CDR2 SMNVEV (reference sequence). CDR3 region: CASSPAGRISGNTIYF. Here the CDR3 DNA reads TGTGCCAGCAGTCCAGCCGGACGGATCTCTGGAAACACCATATATTTT.

This clone was seen a few times. This chain uses TRBV13 with TRBJ1-1, with a tentative D call TRBD1 (5 bases). The germline V gene encodes CDR1 PRHDT and CDR2 FYEKMQ (reference sequence). CDR3 length: 14 residues. The V end was cut by 8 bases, the J end by 4 bases, with 17 bases between. The CDR3 DNA sequence: TGTGCCAGCCCGCTTCGGGGCCTAGGCACTGAAGCTTTCTTT. It codes for CASPLRGLGTEAFF.

This clone was seen only a few times. The V call is TRBV9, the J call TRBJ1-6; TRBD1 agrees at 10 bases. V shed 4 bases, J shed 7 bases, and the junction held 8 bases outside the gene matches. Germline CDR1 SGDLS, CDR2 YYNGEE. The CDR3 is made up of 16 amino acids. The CDR3 region is CASSSRTGGKNSPLHF. The CDR3 nucleotides are TGTGCCAGCAGCTCGCGGACAGGGGGGAAAAATTCACCCCTCCACTTT.

This clone was seen more than once but under ten times. The rearrangement links TRBV7-2 to TRBJ2-1; no definite D call. Germline-derived CDR1 and CDR2 are SGHTA and FQGNSA. The germline V and J ends were trimmed by 5 bases and 4 bases, with 6 bases remaining between them. The CDR3 length is 12 residues. The CDR3 protein is CASSPEYNEQFF. The DNA of the CDR3 is TGTGCCAGCAGCCCAGAGTACAATGAGCAGTTCTTC.

This clone was counted a few times. The rearrangement links TRBV29-1 to TRBJ2-3; 9 bases are shared with TRBD2. The V and J ends lost 1 base and 3 bases, in that order; junction bases with no gene match: 5. Germline CDR1 SQVTM, CDR2 ANQGSEA. CDR3 length equals 15 residues. The CDR3 is CSVEGLAGRTDTQYF. For the CDR3, the DNA is TGCAGCGTTGAAGGGCTAGCGGGACGGACAGATACGCAGTATTTT.

This clone was counted a few times. The chain uses TRBV19 and TRBJ1-5; D call uncertain. Trimming stripped 7 bases from V and 5 bases from J, with 9 bases between. This CDR3 spans 12 amino acids. Germline CDR1 reads LNHDA; CDR2 reads SQIVND (reference sequence). The CDR3 protein is CASNSRDQPQHF. CDR3 coding DNA: TGTGCCAGTAACAGCCGGGATCAGCCCCAGCATTTT.

V usage is TRBV18 and J usage is TRBJ2-4; D not resolved. The germline CDR1 and CDR2 sequences are KGHSH and LQKENI. This CDR3 comprises 11 residues. The V end was cut by 3 bases, the J end by 5 bases, with 2 bases between. CDR3 in DNA: TGTGCCAGCTCACCGGAAAACATTCAGTACTTC. Amino acid sequence: CASSPENIQYF. Looking up the rest from reference TRBV18 and TRBJ2-4 gives the full variable domain: NAGVMQNPRHLVRRRGQEARLRCSPMKGHSHVYWYRQLPEEGLKFMVYLQKENIIDESGMPKERFSAEFPKEGPSILRIQQVVRGDSAAYFCASSPENIQYFGAGTRLSVL.

This clone was detected only a few times. V is TRBV10-3 and J is TRBJ1-1; 8 bases align to TRBD1. CDR1 is ENHRY, CDR2 SYGVKD, per germline. The CDR3 is 15 amino acids. V was clipped by 6 bases and J by 4 bases; unmatched bases: 10. The CDR3 is CAIRSGQGGFTEAFF. The CDR3 DNA is TGTGCCATCAGATCTGGACAGGGAGGGTTCACTGAAGCTTTCTTT.

This chain uses TRBV18 with TRBJ2-3; the match to TRBD2 covers 9 bases. The CDR3 is 16 amino acids. V trimming: 3 bases; J trimming: 5 bases; junction bases outside the gene matches: 9. Germline V lookup: CDR1 KGHSH, CDR2 LQKENI. CDR3 nucleotides: TGTGCCAGCTCACCGTTGCGGGGGGGGGCCCGAGATACGCAGTATTTT. It yields the protein CASSPLRGGARDTQYF.

The chain carries TRBV5-4 and TRBJ2-7; 7 positions match TRBD1. The V gene's germline CDR1 is SGHNT and CDR2 YYREEE (reference sequence). The CDR3 sequence is 13 residues long. Trimming cost V 4 bases and J 7 bases; bases outside gene matches: 8. For the CDR3, the DNA is TGTGCCAGCAGCGTTGACAGGGTTGGGGAGCAGTACTTC. Translation gives CASSVDRVGEQYF.

This clone was seen only a few times. The chain recombines TRBV7-2 with TRBJ2-1, with TRBD2 as a possible D gene (6 bases). This CDR3 is built from 14 residues. From germline, CDR1 is SGHTA and CDR2 FQGNSA. Trimming stripped 6 bases from V and 4 bases from J, with 13 bases between. Here the CDR3 reads CASSSYGGYNEQFF. CDR3 bases: TGTGCCAGCAGTTCCTATGGGGGGTACAATGAGCAGTTCTTC.

The rearrangement links TRBV4-2 to TRBJ1-2; TRBD1 matches at 9 bases. The CDR3 runs 16 residues. The germline V gene encodes CDR1 LGHNA and CDR2 YNFKEQ. V gave up 2 bases and J gave up 3 bases; unmatched junction bases: 7. The CDR3: CASSQSTTGGYYGYTF. The CDR3 DNA follows: TGTGCCAGCAGCCAATCCACCACAGGGGGCTACTATGGCTACACCTTC.

In its sample, this clone was seen a few times. The genes are TRBV7-7 and TRBJ2-4; TRBD1 is a possible D gene (6 bases). Germline V gives CDR1 SSHAT, CDR2 FNYEAQ (reference sequence). This CDR3 has 17 residues. V gave up 9 bases and J gave up 2 bases, with 23 bases separating them. CDR3 sequence (DNA): TGTGCCAGAATACCCTGGGGGCCGGTCTCAACCAAAAACATTCAGTACTTC. It is translated as CARIPWGPVSTKNIQYF.

This clone was recorded a few times. The chain combines TRBV4-3 with TRBJ2-2; the match to TRBD1 covers 7 bases. Unmatched junction bases numbered 15, after V lost 4 bases and J lost 1 base. Germline CDR1 reads LGHNA; CDR2 reads YSLEER. CDR3 size: 19 residues. The CDR3 bases are TGCGCCAGCAGCCCCACATTGCTCCTATGGACAGGGAACACCGGGGAGCTGTTTTTT. This codes for CASSPTLLLWTGNTGELFF.

There are a few counts of this clone. The chain couples TRBV7-2 to TRBJ1-3; no clear D. V dropped 4 bases and J dropped 5 bases, with 15 bases sitting between them. This CDR3 comprises 15 residues. Germline CDR1 reads SGHTA; CDR2 reads FQGNSA. The CDR3 DNA follows: TGTGCCAGCAGCTCAGTTGAGAGTCAGAGAAACACCATATATTTT. Amino acids: CASSSVESQRNTIYF. Together with reference TRBV7-2 and TRBJ1-3, the CDR3 gives the full variable domain: GAGVSQSPSNKVTEKGKDVELRCDPISGHTALYWYRQSLGQGLEFLIYFQGNSAPDKSGLPSDRFSAERTGGSVSTLTIQRTQQEDSAVYLCASSSVESQRNTIYFGEGSWLTVV.

The chain uses TRBV5-1 and TRBJ2-7; TRBD2 matches at 9 bases. This CDR3 is built from 17 residues. The trim removed 1 base at V and 4 bases at J, leaving 12 bases unmatched. CDR1 and CDR2 (germline): SGHRS, YFSETQ. The DNA of the CDR3 is TGCGCCAGCAGCTTGCTAACTCCGGGACTAGCCCCTTACGAGCAGTACTTC. Protein sequence: CASSLLTPGLAPYEQYF.

This chain uses TRBV28 with TRBJ2-2; D is unresolved. Trimming stripped 10 bases from V and 1 base from J, with 10 bases between. CDR3 size: 13 residues. Germline CDR1 and CDR2: MDHEN and SYDVKM. The CDR3: CATWARNTGELFF. Written as DNA, the CDR3 is TGTGCCACCTGGGCCCGGAACACCGGGGAGCTGTTTTTT.

The chain recombines TRBV27 with TRBJ1-4; D is perhaps TRBD1 (5 bases). Germline lookup yields CDR1 MNHEY and CDR2 SMNVEV (reference sequence). V was pared by 1 base and J by 7 bases, with 10 bases between. The CDR3 is 14 amino acids. The CDR3 sequence: CASSLYRSGEKLFF. CDR3 coding DNA: TGTGCCAGCAGTTTATACAGGAGCGGTGAAAAACTGTTTTTT.

The chain combines TRBV29-1 with TRBJ1-2; weak D call: TRBD1 (5 bases). Trimming cost V 2 bases and J 4 bases, with 11 bases left between them. The length of the CDR3 is 13 residues. Germline V gene sequence: CDR1 SQVTM, CDR2 ANQGSEA. The CDR3 coding sequence is TGCAGCGTTGAAAGCACAGGCCCCTATGGCTACACCTTC. Protein sequence: CSVESTGPYGYTF.

The table lists this clone with a few counts. The chain joins TRBV18 to TRBJ2-2; 8 nucleotides align to TRBD1. This CDR3 comprises 16 residues. Germline CDR1 is KGHSH and CDR2 is LQKENI. Trimming removed 2 bases from V and 3 bases from J; junction bases left unmatched: 5. The CDR3 reads CASSPRTGPDTGELFF. The DNA of the CDR3 is TGTGCCAGCTCACCAAGGACAGGGCCGGACACCGGGGAGCTGTTTTTT.

CDR3 bases: TGCGCCAGCAGCCAGGAGGGGACCTACAGGGCTGGCGAGACCCAGTACTTC. Translation gives CASSQEGTYRAGETQYF. This sequence joins TRBV5-1 and TRBJ2-5; possibly TRBD1 or TRBD2 for D (6 bases each). Trimming stripped 4 bases from V and 5 bases from J, with 24 bases between. Germline CDR1 is SGHRS and CDR2 is YFSETQ. The CDR3 sequence is 17 residues long.